This T cell receptor (gamma chain) was recovered during a study of gamma-delta T cells after stem cell transplantation. The germline gives CDR1 GITISATS, CDR2 ISYDGTV (reference sequence). The V and J ends lost 3 bases and 1 base, in that order; junction bases with no gene match: 3. The CDR3 sequence is 13 residues long. TCRdb reanalysed the RT-PCR reads via CATT. The table includes over a thousand gamma-chain clones, over 15% detected once. By sample share, this clone is large. The sequenced sample was gamma-delta T cells. The chain uses TRGV9 and TRGJ1 or TRGJ2. The source of this sequence is a human donor. It is not recorded whose cells these are; they may come from a transplant donor. CDR3 amino acids: CALWESNYYKKLF. CDR3 coding DNA: TGTGCCTTGTGGGAGTCCAATTATTATAAGAAACTCTTT.